This T cell receptor (beta chain) was identified in a study of Graves' ophthalmopathy and Graves' hyperthyroidism. For the study at large: No treatment had been given when peripheral blood was collected at initial diagnosis.

This clonotype was seen many times. Diagnosis was based on clinical symptoms, serum thyroxine, TRAb, thyroid ultrasound and orbital computed tomography. The CDR3 is 14 amino acids. J lost 5 bases, V lost 4 bases, and 3 bases had no gene match. Germline V gene data show CDR1 as SNHLY and CDR2 as FYNNEI. RNA transcripts were the source from which TCR beta CDR3 regions were amplified. First-round RT-PCR with HTBI primers preceded a second-round multiplex PCR. TCRdb ran MiXCR on the multiplex PCR reads and lists one entry per CDR3 protein. The table lists around 340,000 distinct CDR3 sequences, 15% to 20% of them singletons, with more than 9% in the top ten.

The sequence came from an adult man with Graves' ophthalmopathy. The chain couples TRBV2 to TRBJ2-7; 12 nucleotides match TRBD2. The sample consisted of peripheral blood. The CDR3 DNA reads TGTGCCAGCAGTGTAAGACTAGCGGGAGACGAGCAGTACTTC. It yields the protein CASSVRLAGDEQYF.